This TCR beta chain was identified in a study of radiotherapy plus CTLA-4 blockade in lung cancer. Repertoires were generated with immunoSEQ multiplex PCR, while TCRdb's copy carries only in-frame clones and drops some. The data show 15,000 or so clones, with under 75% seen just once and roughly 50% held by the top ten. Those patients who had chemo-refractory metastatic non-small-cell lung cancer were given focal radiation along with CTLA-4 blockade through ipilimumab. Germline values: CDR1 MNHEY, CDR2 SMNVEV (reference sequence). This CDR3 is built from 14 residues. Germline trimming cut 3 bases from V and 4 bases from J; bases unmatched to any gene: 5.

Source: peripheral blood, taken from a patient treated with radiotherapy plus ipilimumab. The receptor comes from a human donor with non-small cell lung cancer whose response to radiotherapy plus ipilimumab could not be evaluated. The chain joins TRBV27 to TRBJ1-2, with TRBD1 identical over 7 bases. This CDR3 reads CASSLYRDSYGYTF. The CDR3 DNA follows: TGTGCCAGCAGTTTGTACCGGGACAGCTATGGCTACACCTTC.